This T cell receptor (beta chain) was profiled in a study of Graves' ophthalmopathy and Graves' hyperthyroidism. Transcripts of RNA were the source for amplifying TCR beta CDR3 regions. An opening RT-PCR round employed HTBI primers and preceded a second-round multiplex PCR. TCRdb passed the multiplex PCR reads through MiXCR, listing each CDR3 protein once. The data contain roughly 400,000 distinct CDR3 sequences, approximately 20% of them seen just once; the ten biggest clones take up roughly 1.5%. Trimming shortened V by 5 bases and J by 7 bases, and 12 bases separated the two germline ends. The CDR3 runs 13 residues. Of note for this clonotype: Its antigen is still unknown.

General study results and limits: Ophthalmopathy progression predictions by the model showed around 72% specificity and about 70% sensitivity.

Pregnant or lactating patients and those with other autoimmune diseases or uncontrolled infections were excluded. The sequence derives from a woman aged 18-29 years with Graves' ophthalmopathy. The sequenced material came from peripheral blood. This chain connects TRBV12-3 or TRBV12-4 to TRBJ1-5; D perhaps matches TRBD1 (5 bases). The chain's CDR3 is CASSDGDHQPQHF. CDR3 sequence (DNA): TGTGCCAGCAGTGATGGGGACCACCAGCCCCAGCATTTT.